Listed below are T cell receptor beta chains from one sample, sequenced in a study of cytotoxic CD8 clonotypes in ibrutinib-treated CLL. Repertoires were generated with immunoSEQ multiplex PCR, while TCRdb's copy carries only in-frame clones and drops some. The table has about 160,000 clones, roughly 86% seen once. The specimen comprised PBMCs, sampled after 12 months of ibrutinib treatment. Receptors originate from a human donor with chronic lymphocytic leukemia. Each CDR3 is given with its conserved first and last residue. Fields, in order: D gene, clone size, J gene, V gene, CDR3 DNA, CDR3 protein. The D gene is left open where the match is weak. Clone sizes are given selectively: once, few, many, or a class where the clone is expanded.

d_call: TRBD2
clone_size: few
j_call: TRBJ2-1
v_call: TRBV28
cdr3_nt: TGTGCCAGCAGTTTATGGGTAGCGGGGCCCGAGGATGAGCAGTTCTTC
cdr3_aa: CASSLWVAGPEDEQFF

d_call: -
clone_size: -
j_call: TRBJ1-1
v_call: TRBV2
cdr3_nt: TGTGCCAGCAGCGAAACCACCAGTGAAGCTTTCTTT
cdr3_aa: CASSETTSEAFF

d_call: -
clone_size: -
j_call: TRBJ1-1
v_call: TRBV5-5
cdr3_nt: TGTGCCAGCAGCTGGACGGGAATAAACACTGAAGCTTTCTTT
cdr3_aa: CASSWTGINTEAFF

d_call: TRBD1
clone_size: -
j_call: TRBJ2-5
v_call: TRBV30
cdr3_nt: TGTGCCTGGAGTTACCTCCCAGGACAGGGTCCACGAGAGACCCAGTACTTC
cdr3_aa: CAWSYLPGQGPRETQYF

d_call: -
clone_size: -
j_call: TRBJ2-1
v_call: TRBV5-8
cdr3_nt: TGTGCCAGCAACAGGCGAAGCTCCTACAATGAGCAGTTCTTC
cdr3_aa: CASNRRSSYNEQFF

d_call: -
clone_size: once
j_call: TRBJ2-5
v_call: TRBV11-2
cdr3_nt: TGTGCCAGCAGCTCAACAGCTGTAGGGGGGGGTTCACAAGAGACCCAGTACTTC
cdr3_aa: CASSSTAVGGGSQETQYF

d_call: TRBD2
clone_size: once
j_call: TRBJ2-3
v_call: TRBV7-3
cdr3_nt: TGTGCCAGCAGCTTACAGTCGACTAGCGGAACAGATACGCAGTATTTT
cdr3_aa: CASSLQSTSGTDTQYF

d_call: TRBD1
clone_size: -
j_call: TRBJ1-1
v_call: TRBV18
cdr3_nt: TGTGCCAGCTCACAGACAGGGGGCGAAACAGCTTTCTTT
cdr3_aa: CASSQTGGETAFF

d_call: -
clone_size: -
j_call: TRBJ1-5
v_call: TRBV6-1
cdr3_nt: TGTGCCAGCAACCCAGGGGCTAGCAATCAGCCCCAGCATTTT
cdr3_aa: CASNPGASNQPQHF

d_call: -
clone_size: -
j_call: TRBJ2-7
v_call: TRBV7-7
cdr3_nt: TGTGCTAGCAGCTCCCAGATCTTCTACGAGCAGTACTTC
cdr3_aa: CASSSQIFYEQYF

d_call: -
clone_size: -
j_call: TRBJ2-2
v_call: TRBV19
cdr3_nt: TGTGCCAGTAGTACCCAGGGGACCGGGGAGCTGTTTTTT
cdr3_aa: CASSTQGTGELFF

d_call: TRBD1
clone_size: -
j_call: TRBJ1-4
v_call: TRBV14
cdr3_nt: TGTGCCAGCAGCCAAGATAGATACCAGGGGGCTCGGTCGACTAATGAAAAACTGTTTTTT
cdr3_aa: CASSQDRYQGARSTNEKLFF

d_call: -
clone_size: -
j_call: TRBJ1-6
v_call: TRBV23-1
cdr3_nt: TGCGCCAGCAGTCAATCGAGAGACTCCTATAATTCACCCCTCCACTTT
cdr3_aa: CASSQSRDSYNSPLHF

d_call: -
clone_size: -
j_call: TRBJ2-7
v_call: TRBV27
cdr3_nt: TGTGCCAGCAGTTTAGGGGAGGAATACGAGCAGTACTTC
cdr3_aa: CASSLGEEYEQYF

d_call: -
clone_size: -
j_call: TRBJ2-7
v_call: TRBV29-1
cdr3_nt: TGCAGCGTTGCACGCCTAGCATTTCGGTACGAGCAGTACTTC
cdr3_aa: CSVARLAFRYEQYF

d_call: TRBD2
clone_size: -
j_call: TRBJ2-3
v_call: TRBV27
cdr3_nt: TGTGCCAGCAGTTTATGGCTGGGACTAGCGGAAACAGATACGCAGTATTTT
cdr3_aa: CASSLWLGLAETDTQYF

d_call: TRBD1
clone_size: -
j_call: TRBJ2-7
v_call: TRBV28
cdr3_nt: TGTGCCAGCAGTCATTGGGACCCGGGACAGGGGACCTCCGGGGAGCAGTACTTC
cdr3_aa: CASSHWDPGQGTSGEQYF